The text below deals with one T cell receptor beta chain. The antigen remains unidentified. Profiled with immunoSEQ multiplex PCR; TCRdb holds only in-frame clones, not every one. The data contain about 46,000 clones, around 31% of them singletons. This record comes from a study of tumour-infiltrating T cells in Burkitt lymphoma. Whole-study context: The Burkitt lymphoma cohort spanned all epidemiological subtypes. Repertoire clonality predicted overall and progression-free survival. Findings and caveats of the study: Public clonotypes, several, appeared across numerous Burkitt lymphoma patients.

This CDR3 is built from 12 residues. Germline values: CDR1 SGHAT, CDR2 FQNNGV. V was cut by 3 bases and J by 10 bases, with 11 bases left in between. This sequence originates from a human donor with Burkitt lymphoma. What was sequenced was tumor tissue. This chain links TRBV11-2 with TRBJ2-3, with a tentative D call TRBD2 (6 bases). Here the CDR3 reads CASSFSGVAQYF. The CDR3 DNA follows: TGTGCCAGCAGCTTCTCGGGGGTGGCGCAGTATTTT.